The 28 T cell receptor beta chains below all came from one sample that was sequenced in a study of blood T cell repertoires in COVID-19. Measured with immunoSEQ multiplex PCR; TCRdb has only the in-frame clones, and not every one. The table has some 70,000 clones, around 85% seen once. Material: peripheral blood. Every receptor here comes from a middle-aged man with COVID-19, enrolled during active disease.

This rearrangement joins TRBV4-1 to TRBJ2-7; tentatively, D is TRBD2 (6 bases). The CDR3 contains 15 residues. V was clipped by 7 bases and J by 2 bases, with 18 bases between them. Per the germline V gene, CDR1 is MGHRA and CDR2 is YSYEKL. This CDR3 is CASMGLAGLTYEQYF. The CDR3 DNA sequence: TGCGCCAGCATGGGGTTGGCGGGACTCACCTACGAGCAGTACTTC.

The chain combines TRBV3-1 (or the pseudogene TRBV3-2) with TRBJ2-6, with 13 bases identical to TRBD2. The CDR3 runs 19 residues. V was clipped by 4 bases and J by 2 bases; unmatched bases: 8. Germline CDR1 and CDR2: LGHDT and YNNKEL (reference sequence). The CDR3 region has the DNA TGTGCCAGCAGCCGCATAGGACTAGCGGGGGACCCTGGGGCCAACGTCCTGACTTTC. Encoded protein: CASSRIGLAGDPGANVLTF.

The chain carries TRBV18 and TRBJ1-1, with 8 bases fitting TRBD1. CDR1 is KGHSH, CDR2 LQKENI, per germline. Trimming took 1 base from V and 2 from J; bases not matched to a gene: 9. The CDR3 sequence is 17 residues long. In nucleotides, the CDR3 is TGTGCCAGCTCACCACGACCCACAGGGGGTATAAACACTGAAGCTTTCTTT. It specifies CASSPRPTGGINTEAFF.

The chain has TRBV27 and TRBJ2-2; possible D gene TRBD1, 5 bases. Trimming pared 9 bases from V and 2 bases from J, leaving 19 bases between. CDR1 is MNHEY and CDR2 is SMNVEV in the germline V gene (reference sequence). The CDR3 contains 16 residues. The CDR3 is CARLPGWQGNTGELFF. The CDR3 DNA is TGTGCCAGGCTCCCTGGTTGGCAGGGAAACACCGGGGAGCTGTTTTTT.

This chain links TRBV5-4 with TRBJ2-7; D is ambiguous. V was shortened by 3 bases and J by 4 bases, with 17 bases between the two germline ends. Germline CDR1 is SGHNT and CDR2 is YYREEE (reference sequence). The CDR3 loop spans 15 amino acids. The chain's CDR3 is CASSSKIEQTYEQYF. DNA for the CDR3: TGTGCCAGCAGCTCGAAAATAGAGCAAACGTACGAGCAGTACTTC.

This clone was observed once. This chain uses TRBV5-1 with TRBJ1-6; TRBD1 aligns across 9 bases. J was trimmed by 10 bases and V by 2 bases; bases with no gene match: 10. The V gene's germline CDR1 is SGHRS and CDR2 YFSETQ. The CDR3 runs to 16 residues. The CDR3 sequence: CASSLGTTGGISPLHF. The DNA for the CDR3 is TGCGCCAGCAGCTTAGGGACCACAGGGGGCATCTCACCCCTCCACTTT.

This chain uses TRBV2 with TRBJ1-2; D not certain. The CDR3 has 11 residues. V lost 8 bases to trimming and J lost 11 bases, with 15 bases between them. CDR1 and CDR2 (germline): SNHLY, FYNNEI. This chain's CDR3 is CASSVSRSYTF. The CDR3 coding sequence is TGTGCCAGCTCCGTCTCCCGCAGTTACACCTTC.

The V and J genes are TRBV5-6 and TRBJ2-1, with 7 bases identical to TRBD2. This CDR3 has 13 amino acids. With 0 bases clipped from V and 15 bases from J, the junction kept 9 bases outside the gene matches. CDR1 is SGHDT and CDR2 is YYEEEE in the germline V gene. This chain's CDR3 is CASSLGLAGWGFF. Here the CDR3 DNA reads TGTGCCAGCAGCTTGGGGTTAGCGGGCTGGGGGTTCTTC. Based on the CDR3 plus reference TRBV5-6 and TRBJ2-1, the full variable domain is DAGVTQSPTHLIKTRGQQVTLRCSPKSGHDTVSWYQQALGQGPQFIFQYYEEEERQRGNFPDRFSGHQFPNYSSELNVNALLLGDSALYLCASSLGLAGWGFFGPGTRLTVL.

The J gene is TRBJ2-6, the V gene TRBV30; TRBD1 aligns across 8 bases. This CDR3 spans 16 amino acids. Unmatched junction bases numbered 7, after V lost 6 bases and J lost 0 bases. Germline V gene lookup returns CDR1 GTSNPN and CDR2 SVGIG (reference sequence). The CDR3 region has the DNA TGTGCCTGTTCGGGACAGGCACTCTCTGGGGCCAACGTCCTGACTTTC. Its translation: CACSGQALSGANVLTF.

This chain connects TRBV6-5 to TRBJ2-5, with D possibly TRBD1 on 6 matching bases. CDR1 and CDR2 from the germline V gene are MNHEY and SVGAGI. The CDR3 covers 13 residues. V lost 6 bases and J lost 2, with 10 bases in between. The CDR3: CASRNRVQETQYF. The CDR3 DNA sequence: TGTGCCAGCAGAAACAGGGTACAAGAGACCCAGTACTTC.

The J gene is TRBJ1-5, the V gene TRBV2, with TRBD1 matching 10 bases. The germline V gene encodes CDR1 SNHLY and CDR2 FYNNEI. V lost 6 bases and J lost 3; bases outside the gene matches: 2. The CDR3 spans 14 residues. CDR3 sequence: CASSGTGDNQPQHF. DNA for the CDR3: TGTGCCAGCAGCGGGACAGGGGACAATCAGCCCCAGCATTTT.

The rearrangement links TRBV7-9 to TRBJ2-1; no firm D call. V dropped 1 base and J dropped 9 bases, with 13 bases sitting between them. The germline V gene has CDR1 SEHNR and CDR2 FQNEAQ (reference sequence). The CDR3 covers 14 residues. The CDR3: CASSLVILPGEQFF. The CDR3 DNA follows: TGTGCCAGCAGCTTAGTAATTCTCCCAGGTGAGCAGTTCTTC.

V usage is TRBV10-3 and J usage is TRBJ2-5, with 14 bases matching TRBD2. Germline CDR1 ENHRY, CDR2 SYGVKD. The length of the CDR3 is 16 residues. Trimming removed 3 bases from V and 5 bases from J; junction bases left unmatched: 5. The CDR3 loop is CAISDGTSGGAETQYF. The CDR3, as DNA: TGTGCCATCAGTGACGGGACTAGCGGGGGCGCGGAGACCCAGTACTTC.

The rearrangement uses TRBV11-3 and TRBJ2-1; D uncertain. Germline V lookup: CDR1 SGHNT, CDR2 YENEEA. V was cut by 1 base and J by 5 bases, with 6 bases left in between. The CDR3 spans 13 residues. CDR3: CASSLVVDNEQFF. The DNA for the CDR3 is TGTGCCAGCAGCTTAGTAGTTGACAATGAGCAGTTCTTC.

The chain joins TRBV19 to TRBJ1-1, with 10 bases lining up with TRBD1. The CDR3 is 16 residues long. V dropped 4 bases and J dropped 6; count of bases not matched to a gene: 11. Germline values: CDR1 LNHDA, CDR2 SQIVND (reference sequence). CDR3 loop: CASSTSGQGRSAEAFF. CDR3 DNA: TGTGCCAGTAGTACCTCGGGACAGGGGAGAAGCGCTGAAGCTTTCTTT.

This rearrangement joins TRBV5-5 to TRBJ2-5; 8 positions agree with TRBD2. V lost 4 bases, J lost 5 bases, and 4 bases stayed unmatched. The CDR3 sequence is 13 residues long. Germline-derived CDR1 and CDR2 are SGHKS and YYEKEE (reference sequence). The DNA of the CDR3 is TGTGCCAGCAGCCAGGGACTAGTGGAGACCCAGTACTTC. It is translated as CASSQGLVETQYF.

The chain couples TRBV3-1 (or the pseudogene TRBV3-2) to TRBJ2-2; TRBD1 aligns across 10 bases. The V segment lost 1 base and the J segment 6 bases; nucleotides outside the gene matches: 2. This CDR3 spans 15 amino acids. The germline CDR1 and CDR2 sequences are LGHDT and YNNKEL (reference sequence). In DNA, the CDR3 is TGTGCCAGCAGCCAAGCCGGGACAGGGGCCGGGGAGCTGTTTTTT. Translating it yields CASSQAGTGAGELFF.

This chain connects TRBV5-6 to TRBJ1-1; 7 nucleotides align to TRBD1. CDR3 size: 15 residues. Germline assignment: CDR1 SGHDT and CDR2 YYEEEE. J gave up 1 base and V 4 bases, and 7 bases lay outside the gene matches. Here the CDR3 DNA reads TGTGCCAGCAGCCTACGGACAGGCGGGAACACTGAAGCTTTCTTT. This gives the protein CASSLRTGGNTEAFF.

This sequence joins TRBV28 and TRBJ2-4; TRBD1 matches 7 bases. V lost 5 bases, J lost 4 bases, and 8 bases stayed unmatched. Germline CDR1 is MDHEN and CDR2 is SYDVKM. The CDR3 length is 15 residues. The DNA of the CDR3 is TGTGCCAGCAGTGTGGGACAGCAGATTAAAAACATTCAGTACTTC. Translated: CASSVGQQIKNIQYF.

This chain links TRBV9 with TRBJ2-7, with D perhaps matching TRBD2 (6 bases). The CDR3 covers 14 residues. The V end lost 4 bases, the J end lost 0 bases, and 11 bases lay between the germline ends. CDR1 is SGDLS, CDR2 YYNGEE, per germline. For the CDR3, the DNA is TGTGCCAGCAGCCCGGGGACTTACTCCTACGAGCAGTACTTC. Translated, it gives CASSPGTYSYEQYF.

A few counts support this clone. The V and J genes are TRBV5-1 and TRBJ2-7; 10 bases map to TRBD2. The germline gives CDR1 SGHRS, CDR2 YFSETQ. CDR3 length: 15 residues. V trimming: 5 bases; J trimming: 3 bases; junction bases outside the gene matches: 8. CDR3 protein: CASSGTSGVNYEQYF. The CDR3 DNA follows: TGCGCCAGCAGTGGTACTAGCGGGGTAAACTACGAGCAGTACTTC.

The rearrangement links TRBV10-3 to TRBJ2-2; 9 bases are shared with TRBD1. J lost 3 bases, V lost 10 bases, and 6 bases had no gene match. This CDR3 has 14 amino acids. CDR1 and CDR2 from the germline V gene are ENHRY and SYGVKD. CDR3 residues: CASRGQGDTGELFF. CDR3 nucleotide sequence: TGTGCCAGCAGGGGACAGGGTGACACCGGGGAGCTGTTTTTT.

This rearrangement joins TRBV19 to TRBJ2-5; TRBD1 aligns across 8 bases. The CDR3 is 16 amino acids. Trimming at V came to 7 bases and at J to 5 bases, leaving 15 bases not matched to a gene. Germline V gives CDR1 LNHDA, CDR2 SQIVND (reference sequence). The chain's CDR3 is CASKGEGRGRGETQYF. The CDR3 DNA sequence: TGTGCCAGTAAAGGGGAAGGCAGGGGGCGCGGGGAGACCCAGTACTTC.

The chain uses TRBV18 and TRBJ1-2, with D perhaps matching TRBD1 (6 bases). The V gene lost 3 bases and the J gene lost 1 base, with 9 bases spanning the gap. The CDR3 has 14 amino acids. Germline lookup yields CDR1 KGHSH and CDR2 LQKENI. The CDR3 region has the DNA TGTGCCAGCTCACCTGACAGGAATAACTATGGCTACACCTTC. It specifies CASSPDRNNYGYTF.

The chain uses TRBV7-9 and TRBJ2-2, with TRBD2 matching over 7 bases. J lost 6 bases, V lost 5 bases, and 3 bases had no gene match. The CDR3 runs to 13 residues. Looked up from germline, CDR1 is SEHNR and CDR2 is FQNEAQ (reference sequence). The CDR3 region has the DNA TGTGCCAGCAGCGGTAGCGGGTCCGGGGAGCTGTTTTTT. It encodes CASSGSGSGELFF.

The chain carries TRBV6-1 and TRBJ2-5, with D possibly TRBD1 on 5 matching bases. CDR3 length equals 12 residues. Germline V gene lookup returns CDR1 MNHNS and CDR2 SASEGT. V gave up 3 bases and J gave up 5 bases, with 7 bases separating them. The chain's CDR3 is CASSENRETQYF. The DNA of the CDR3 is TGTGCCAGCAGTGAGAACAGGGAGACCCAGTACTTC.

The chain uses TRBV7-2 and TRBJ1-2; 7 nucleotides match TRBD1. The germline CDR1 and CDR2 sequences are SGHTA and FQGNSA. CDR3 length equals 15 residues. V lost 5 bases, J lost 4 bases, and 10 bases stayed unmatched. CDR3 sequence: CASSATGVTFYGYTF. In DNA form, the CDR3 reads TGTGCCAGCAGCGCCACAGGGGTTACATTCTATGGCTACACCTTC.

The V gene is TRBV4-1, the J gene TRBJ2-5; D is uncertain. This CDR3 region has 16 residues. Germline V gives CDR1 MGHRA, CDR2 YSYEKL. Trimming cost V 1 base and J 5 bases, with 17 bases left between them. CDR3 protein: CASSQGRAYTGETQYF. CDR3 sequence (DNA): TGCGCCAGCAGCCAAGGGCGAGCCTACACCGGGGAGACCCAGTACTTC.